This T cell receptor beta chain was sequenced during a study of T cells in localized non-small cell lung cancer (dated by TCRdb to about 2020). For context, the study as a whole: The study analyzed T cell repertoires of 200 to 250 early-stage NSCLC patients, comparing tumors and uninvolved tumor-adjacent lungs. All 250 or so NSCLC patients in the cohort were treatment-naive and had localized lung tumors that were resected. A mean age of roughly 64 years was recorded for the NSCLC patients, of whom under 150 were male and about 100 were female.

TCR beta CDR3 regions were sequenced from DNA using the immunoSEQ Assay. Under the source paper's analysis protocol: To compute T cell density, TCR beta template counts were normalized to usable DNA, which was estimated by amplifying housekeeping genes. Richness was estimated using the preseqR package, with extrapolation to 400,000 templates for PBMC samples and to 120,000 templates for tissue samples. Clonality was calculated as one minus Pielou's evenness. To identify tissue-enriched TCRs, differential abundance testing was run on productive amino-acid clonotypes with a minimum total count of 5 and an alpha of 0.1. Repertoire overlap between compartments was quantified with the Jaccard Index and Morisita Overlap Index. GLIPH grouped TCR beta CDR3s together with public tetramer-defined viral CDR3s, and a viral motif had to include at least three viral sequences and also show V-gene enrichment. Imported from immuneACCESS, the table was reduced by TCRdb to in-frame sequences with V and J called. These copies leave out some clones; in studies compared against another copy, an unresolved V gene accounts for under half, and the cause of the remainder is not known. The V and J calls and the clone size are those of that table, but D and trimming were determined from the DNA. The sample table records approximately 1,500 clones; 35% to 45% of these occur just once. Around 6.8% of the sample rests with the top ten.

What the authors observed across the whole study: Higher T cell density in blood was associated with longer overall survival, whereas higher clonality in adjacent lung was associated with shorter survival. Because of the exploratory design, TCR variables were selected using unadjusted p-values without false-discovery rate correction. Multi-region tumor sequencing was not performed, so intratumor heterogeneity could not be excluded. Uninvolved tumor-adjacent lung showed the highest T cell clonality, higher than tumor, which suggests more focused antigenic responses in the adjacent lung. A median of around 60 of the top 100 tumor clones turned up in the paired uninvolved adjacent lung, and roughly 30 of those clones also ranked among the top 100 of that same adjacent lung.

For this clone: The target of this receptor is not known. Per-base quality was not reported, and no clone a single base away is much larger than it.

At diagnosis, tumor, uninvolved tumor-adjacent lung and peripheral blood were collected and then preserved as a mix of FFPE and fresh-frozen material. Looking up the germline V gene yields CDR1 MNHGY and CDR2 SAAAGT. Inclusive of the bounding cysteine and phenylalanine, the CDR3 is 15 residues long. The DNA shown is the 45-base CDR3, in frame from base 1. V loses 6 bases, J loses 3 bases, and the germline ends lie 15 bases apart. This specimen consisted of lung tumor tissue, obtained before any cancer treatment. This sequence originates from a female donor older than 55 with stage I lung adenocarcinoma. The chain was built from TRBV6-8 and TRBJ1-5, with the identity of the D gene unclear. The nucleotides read TGTGCCAGCAGGATCCGGGAATATAACAATCAGCCCCAGCATTTT. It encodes CASRIREYNNQPQHF.